Shown below are 13 T cell receptor beta chains from a single sample sequenced in a study of control samples from healthy donors and cancer patients. Repertoires were generated with immunoSEQ multiplex PCR, while TCRdb's copy carries only in-frame clones and drops some. The sample has approximately 190,000 clones; the top ten hold roughly 2.2%. Sequencing was performed on blood. The receptors come from a woman in her 30s in good health.

V gene TRBV6-2 or TRBV6-3 combines with J gene TRBJ2-7; TRBD2 agrees at 11 bases. CDR1 is MNHEY and CDR2 is SVGEGT in the germline V gene. The CDR3 spans 16 residues. With 6 bases clipped from V and 1 base from J, the junction kept 8 bases outside the gene matches. CDR3: CASSRPRLAGSYEQYF. The CDR3 DNA reads as TGTGCCAGCAGCCGCCCAAGACTAGCGGGGTCCTACGAGCAGTACTTC.

The chain recombines TRBV10-3 with TRBJ1-1, with a possible D match to TRBD1 (6 bases). Germline loops: CDR1 ENHRY, CDR2 SYGVKD. The V and J ends lost 7 bases and 1 base respectively, with 10 bases between them. The CDR3 covers 13 residues. This CDR3 is CAITRGPNTEAFF. DNA of the CDR3: TGTGCCATCACCAGGGGACCGAACACTGAAGCTTTCTTT.

The V and J genes are TRBV4-2 and TRBJ2-3; perhaps TRBD1 as D (5 bases). Germline CDR1 is LGHNA and CDR2 is YNFKEQ. Trimming took 6 bases from V and 1 from J, leaving 14 bases between them. The CDR3 sequence is 15 residues long. The DNA of the CDR3 is TGTGCCAGCAGACAACAGGCATTAGGCACAGATACGCAGTATTTT. This codes for CASRQQALGTDTQYF.

The rearrangement uses TRBV28 and TRBJ2-7; a weak D match, TRBD2 (6 bases). Trimming cost V 2 bases and J 6 bases, with 17 bases left between them. This CDR3 comprises 15 residues. Germline V lookup: CDR1 MDHEN, CDR2 SYDVKM. The CDR3 reads CASSLGGLPLIEQYF. DNA for the CDR3: TGTGCCAGCAGTTTAGGGGGACTCCCTCTCATCGAGCAGTACTTC. Together with reference TRBV28 and TRBJ2-7, the CDR3 gives the full variable domain: DVKVTQSSRYLVKRTGEKVFLECVQDMDHENMFWYRQDPGLGLRLIYFSYDVKMKEKGDIPEGYSVSREKKERFSLILESASTNQTSMYLCASSLGGLPLIEQYFGPGTRLTVT.

V usage is TRBV14 and J usage is TRBJ1-6, with no clear D. There are 16 residues in the CDR3. Trimming shortened V by 1 base and J by 7 bases, and 14 bases separated the two germline ends. Germline lookup yields CDR1 SGHDN and CDR2 FVKESK. The CDR3 DNA reads TGTGCCAGCAGCCAAGGCACCGGGAAGATCAATTCACCCCTCCACTTT. Its translation: CASSQGTGKINSPLHF.

Here the CDR3 DNA reads TGTGCCAGCAGCTTAAGTATCATGGGGGATACGCAGTATTTT. This encodes CASSLSIMGDTQYF. The V gene is TRBV7-3, the J gene TRBJ2-3, with D uncertain. Trimming left V 1 base short and J 6 bases short, with 11 bases between. Germline lookup yields CDR1 SGHTA and CDR2 FQGTGA. The CDR3 sequence is 14 residues long.

This chain uses TRBV13 with TRBJ2-5; 8 nucleotides line up with TRBD2. CDR3 length: 15 residues. The V segment lost 5 bases and the J segment 7 bases; nucleotides outside the gene matches: 12. The V gene's germline CDR1 is PRHDT and CDR2 FYEKMQ (reference sequence). The CDR3 reads CASSASGGPTGTQYF. DNA of the CDR3: TGTGCCAGCAGCGCGAGCGGGGGCCCGACCGGGACCCAGTACTTC.

The V and J genes are TRBV11-3 and TRBJ2-5; the match to TRBD1 covers 7 bases. V trimming: 1 base; J trimming: 5 bases; junction bases outside the gene matches: 1. Germline V CDR1 and CDR2: SGHNT, YENEEA. The CDR3 spans 13 residues. The CDR3 nucleotides are TGTGCCAGCAGCTTAGCCAGGGGGGAGACCCAGTACTTC. It encodes CASSLARGETQYF.

The genes are TRBV15 and TRBJ1-4; TRBD1 aligns across 7 bases. V dropped 1 base and J dropped 6; count of bases not matched to a gene: 5. CDR3 length: 15 amino acids. Germline loops: CDR1 LNHNV, CDR2 YYDKDF (reference sequence). The CDR3 coding sequence is TGTGCCACCAGCAGAGGTCAGGGGGGCTATGAAAAACTGTTTTTT. Translated: CATSRGQGGYEKLFF.

The gene calls are TRBV28 and TRBJ1-1, with 7 nucleotides matching TRBD1. Germline values: CDR1 MDHEN, CDR2 SYDVKM. V shed 9 bases, J shed 0 bases, and the junction held 4 bases outside the gene matches. The CDR3 contains 13 residues. The CDR3 reads CASRDRLNTEAFF. The CDR3 DNA reads TGTGCCAGTCGGGACAGATTGAACACTGAAGCTTTCTTT.

The chain links TRBV19 to TRBJ2-2, with D hard to call. V lost 5 bases to trimming and J lost 5 bases, with 3 bases between them. CDR1 and CDR2 (germline): LNHDA, SQIVND (reference sequence). This CDR3 region has 11 residues. The CDR3 sequence: CASSWTGELFF. The CDR3 DNA reads as TGTGCCAGTAGTTGGACCGGGGAGCTGTTTTTT.

The genes are TRBV28 and TRBJ1-2; 8 bases fit TRBD1. Germline V gives CDR1 MDHEN, CDR2 SYDVKM. The CDR3 loop spans 15 amino acids. The J segment lost 4 bases and the V segment lost 3 bases, leaving 7 bases of the junction unmatched. CDR3 DNA: TGTGCCAGCAGTTTTGGGACAGGCATGACCTATGGCTACACCTTC. Its protein is CASSFGTGMTYGYTF.

The rearrangement joins TRBV19 to TRBJ1-2; D call uncertain. Trimming pared 3 bases from V and 8 bases from J, leaving 7 bases between. Germline CDR1 is LNHDA and CDR2 is SQIVND (reference sequence). CDR3 size: 11 residues. For the CDR3, the DNA is TGTGCCAGTAGTATTTACCGCGGCTACACCTTC. As protein: CASSIYRGYTF.